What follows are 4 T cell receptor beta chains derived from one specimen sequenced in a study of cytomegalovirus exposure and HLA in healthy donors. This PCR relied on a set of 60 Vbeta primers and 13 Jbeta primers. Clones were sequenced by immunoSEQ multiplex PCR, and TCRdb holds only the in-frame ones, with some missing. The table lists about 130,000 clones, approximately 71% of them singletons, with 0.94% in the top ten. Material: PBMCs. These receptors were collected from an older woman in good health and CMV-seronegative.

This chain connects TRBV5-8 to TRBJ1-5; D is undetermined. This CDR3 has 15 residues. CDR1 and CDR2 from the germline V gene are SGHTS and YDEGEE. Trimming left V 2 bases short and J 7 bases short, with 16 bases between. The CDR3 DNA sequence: TGTGCCAGCAGCTTTCCTGGCAGGTTCGCGCAGCCCCAGCATTTT. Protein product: CASSFPGRFAQPQHF.

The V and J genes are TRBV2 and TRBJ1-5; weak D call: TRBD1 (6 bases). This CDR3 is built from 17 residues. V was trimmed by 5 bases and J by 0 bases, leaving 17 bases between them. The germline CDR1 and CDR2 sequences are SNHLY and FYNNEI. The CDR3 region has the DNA TGTGCCAGCAGTCCCCCTACAGGGATATATAGCAATCAGCCCCAGCATTTT. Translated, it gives CASSPPTGIYSNQPQHF.

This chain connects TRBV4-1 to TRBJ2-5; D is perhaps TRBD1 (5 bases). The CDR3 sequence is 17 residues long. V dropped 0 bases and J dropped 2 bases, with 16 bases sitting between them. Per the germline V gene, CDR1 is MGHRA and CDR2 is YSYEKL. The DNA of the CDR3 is TGCGCCAGCAGCCAAGATCCCACGAGCAGGGCGCAAGAGACCCAGTACTTC. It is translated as CASSQDPTSRAQETQYF.

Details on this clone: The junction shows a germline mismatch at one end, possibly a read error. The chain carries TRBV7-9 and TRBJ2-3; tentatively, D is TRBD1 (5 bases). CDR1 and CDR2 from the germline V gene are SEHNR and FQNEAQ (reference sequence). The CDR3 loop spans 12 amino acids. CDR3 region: CSSSLGADTQYF. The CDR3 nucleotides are TGTTCCAGCAGCCTAGGGGCGGATACGCAGTATTTT.